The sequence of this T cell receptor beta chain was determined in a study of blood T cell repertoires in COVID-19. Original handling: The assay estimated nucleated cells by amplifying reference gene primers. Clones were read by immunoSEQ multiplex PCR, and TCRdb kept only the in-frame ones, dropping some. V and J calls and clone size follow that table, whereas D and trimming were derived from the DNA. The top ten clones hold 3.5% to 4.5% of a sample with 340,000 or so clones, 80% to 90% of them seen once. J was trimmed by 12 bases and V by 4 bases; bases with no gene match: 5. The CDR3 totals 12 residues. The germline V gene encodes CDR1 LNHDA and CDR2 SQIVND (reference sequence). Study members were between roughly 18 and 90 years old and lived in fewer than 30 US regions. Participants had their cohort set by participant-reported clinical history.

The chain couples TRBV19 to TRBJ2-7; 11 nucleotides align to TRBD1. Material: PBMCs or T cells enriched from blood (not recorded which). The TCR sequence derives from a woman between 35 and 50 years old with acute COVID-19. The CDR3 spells CASSKDRGRPYF. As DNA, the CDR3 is TGTGCCAGTAGTAAGGACAGGGGGCGACCGTACTTC.